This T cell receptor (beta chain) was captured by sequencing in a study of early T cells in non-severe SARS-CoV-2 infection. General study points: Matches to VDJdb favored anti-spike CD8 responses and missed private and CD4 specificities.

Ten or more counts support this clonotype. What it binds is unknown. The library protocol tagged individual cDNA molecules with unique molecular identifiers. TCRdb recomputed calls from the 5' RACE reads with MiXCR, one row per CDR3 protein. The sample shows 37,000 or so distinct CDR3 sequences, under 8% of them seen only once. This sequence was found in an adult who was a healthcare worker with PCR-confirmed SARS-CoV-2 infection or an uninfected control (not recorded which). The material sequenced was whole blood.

Written as DNA, the CDR3 is TGCAGCGTTGAACAGAAAGGGCAGGGCTACGGCTACACCTTC. Amino acid sequence: CSVEQKGQGYGYTF. The chain links TRBV29-1 to TRBJ1-2, with D tentatively TRBD1 (5 bases). The CDR3 is 14 amino acids. The germline gives CDR1 SQVTM, CDR2 ANQGSEA. V shed 2 bases and J shed 8 bases, with 18 bases lying between them.